Presented here are 16 T cell receptor beta chains from one specimen sequenced in a study of CD8 T cells in ankylosing spondylitis. Overall study findings and caveats: The study identified a TCR beta motif of roughly eight highly homologous variants that appeared characteristic of ankylosing spondylitis blood.

TCRdb reprocessed the 5' RACE reads via MiXCR and lists one record per CDR3 protein. This table holds roughly 670,000 distinct CDR3 sequences, around 19% found once. These receptors lack a known antigen. Sequenced: blood, either unsorted or a sorted T cell fraction (not recorded which). These receptors all stem from a male donor with ankylosing spondylitis.

A few counts support this clonotype. The V and J genes are TRBV5-5 and TRBJ2-5, with 12 bases that match TRBD2. After removal of 1 base from V and 3 bases from J, the junction contained 1 base not matched to a gene. Per germline, CDR1 SGHKS and CDR2 YYEKEE (reference sequence). The CDR3 length is 15 residues. The CDR3 reads CASSLSSGGEETQYF. CDR3 sequence (DNA): TGTGCCAGCAGCTTGTCTAGCGGGGGGGAAGAGACCCAGTACTTC.

In its sample, this clonotype was seen a few times. Here the CDR3 reads CASSFRPGVEDGELFF. CDR3 nucleotide sequence: TGCGCCAGCAGCTTTAGGCCGGGAGTCGAGGACGGAGAGCTGTTTTTT. This chain uses TRBV4-1 with TRBJ2-2; D might be TRBD2 (6 bases). With 5 bases removed from V and 11 bases from J, the gap between germline ends came to 24 bases. Germline CDR1 and CDR2: MGHRA and YSYEKL. The CDR3 has 16 amino acids.

The CDR3 is CASSPTRVDTQYF. Written as DNA, the CDR3 is TGTGCCAGCAGTCCGACCAGGGTAGATACGCAGTATTTT. The chain combines TRBV27 with TRBJ2-3, with TRBD1 as a possible D gene (5 bases). The germline V and J ends were trimmed by 5 bases and 5 bases, with 11 bases remaining between them. Germline CDR1 reads MNHEY; CDR2 reads SMNVEV (reference sequence). The CDR3 extends over 13 amino acids.

This clonotype has more than one count but fewer than ten. This chain connects TRBV6-1 to TRBJ2-1; TRBD2 matches 16 bases. V trimming: 8 bases; J trimming: 9 bases; junction bases outside the gene matches: 7. This CDR3 region has 15 residues. The germline V gene encodes CDR1 MNHNS and CDR2 SASEGT. The CDR3 DNA sequence: TGTGCCAGCGAGCCGGGACTAGCGGGGGGGATTGAGCAGTTCTTC. It yields the protein CASEPGLAGGIEQFF.

This chain joins TRBV7-9 and TRBJ1-1, with a weak D call TRBD1 (5 bases). The CDR3 totals 15 residues. V lost 1 base and J 4 bases, leaving 13 bases between the germline ends. Germline loops: CDR1 SEHNR, CDR2 FQNEAQ (reference sequence). CDR3 loop: CASSLVVGGVTEAFF. The DNA of the CDR3 is TGTGCCAGCAGCTTAGTGGTGGGAGGGGTCACTGAAGCTTTCTTT.

In this sample, this clonotype turned up a few times. The gene calls are TRBV15 and TRBJ2-7; D gene unclear. Germline V CDR1 and CDR2: LNHNV, YYDKDF (reference sequence). The CDR3 has 17 amino acids. With 0 bases removed from V and 0 bases from J, the gap between germline ends came to 15 bases. The chain's CDR3 is CATSRDYPNLLSYEQYF. The DNA of the CDR3 is TGTGCCACCAGCAGAGATTACCCGAACCTCCTCTCCTACGAGCAGTACTTC.

This clonotype was detected a few times. The genes are TRBV4-3 and TRBJ2-3; D is perhaps TRBD1 or TRBD2 (6 bases each). This CDR3 has 13 amino acids. V was pared by 0 bases and J by 10 bases, with 11 bases between. From germline, CDR1 is LGHNA and CDR2 YSLEER. The CDR3 is CASSQDIRGAQYF. CDR3 DNA sequence: TGCGCCAGCAGCCAAGATATTAGGGGGGCGCAGTATTTT.

There are many counts of this clonotype. The V gene is TRBV24-1, the J gene TRBJ2-2; D is uncertain. Trimming removed 3 bases from V and 6 bases from J, with 7 bases in between. Germline V CDR1 and CDR2: KGHDR, SFDVKD. The CDR3 has 13 amino acids. This chain's CDR3 is CATSDTDPGELFF. In DNA form, the CDR3 reads TGTGCCACCAGTGATACGGACCCCGGGGAGCTGTTTTTT.

This clonotype showed up just a few times. V gene TRBV20-1 combines with J gene TRBJ2-7; no firm D call. The CDR3 length is 16 residues. V gave up 0 bases and J gave up 2 bases, with 17 bases separating them. The germline V gene encodes CDR1 DFQATT and CDR2 SNEGSKA (reference sequence). The CDR3 nucleotides are TGCAGTGCTAGAGATCAGCCCGGGTTCGATGCCTACGAGCAGTACTTC. Translated: CSARDQPGFDAYEQYF.

The rearrangement uses TRBV7-8 and TRBJ2-1, with TRBD2 matching 11 bases. Germline lookup yields CDR1 SGHVS and CDR2 FQNEAQ. The V segment lost 5 bases and the J segment 4 bases; nucleotides outside the gene matches: 16. The CDR3 totals 19 residues. The CDR3 protein is CASSPGTVGLAGTYNEQFF. The CDR3 DNA is TGTGCCAGCAGCCCTGGGACAGTTGGACTAGCGGGTACTTACAATGAGCAGTTCTTC.

This chain uses TRBV27 with TRBJ2-5, with TRBD1 matching 8 bases. V lost 6 bases, J lost 1 base, and 4 bases stayed unmatched. The CDR3 is 14 amino acids. Germline V gene data show CDR1 as MNHEY and CDR2 as SMNVEV (reference sequence). CDR3 sequence (DNA): TGTGCCAGCAGGAAAACAGGGGGCCAAGAGACCCAGTACTTC. It translates to CASRKTGGQETQYF.

The chain is built from TRBV2 and TRBJ2-7; possibly TRBD2 for D (5 bases). V dropped 1 base and J dropped 3 bases, with 19 bases sitting between them. CDR3 length: 17 amino acids. Germline CDR1 reads SNHLY; CDR2 reads FYNNEI. In nucleotides, the CDR3 is TGTGCCAGCAGTGAAGGGGCGTGGAGCGGAAACTTCTACGAGCAGTACTTC. Translation gives CASSEGAWSGNFYEQYF.

J is TRBJ2-5 and V is TRBV7-9, with D possibly TRBD1 on 6 matching bases. Between the trimmed V and J ends, which lost 5 bases and 1 base, there was a span of 14 bases. Germline CDR1 is SEHNR and CDR2 is FQNEAQ (reference sequence). The CDR3 consists of 15 residues. The CDR3 is CASSPLSRGQETQYF. The CDR3, as DNA: TGTGCCAGCAGCCCCCTCTCCAGGGGCCAAGAGACCCAGTACTTC.

This chain connects TRBV5-6 to TRBJ2-7; D gene unclear. This CDR3 spans 14 amino acids. The germline V gene encodes CDR1 SGHDT and CDR2 YYEEEE. The V end lost 0 bases, the J end lost 2 bases, and 9 bases lay between the germline ends. The CDR3, as DNA: TGTGCCAGCAGCTTGGTGGCGGCAGCCTACGAGCAGTACTTC. Protein product: CASSLVAAAYEQYF.

V is TRBV6-2 or TRBV6-3 and J is TRBJ2-3, with TRBD2 matching 14 bases. This CDR3 region has 19 residues. Trimming took 3 bases from V and 4 from J; bases not matched to a gene: 12. Looked up from germline, CDR1 is MNHEY and CDR2 is SVGEGT. The chain's CDR3 is CASSYTPGTSGGDPDTQYF. The CDR3 nucleotides are TGTGCCAGCAGTTATACTCCCGGGACTAGCGGGGGAGACCCAGATACGCAGTATTTT.

The genes are TRBV29-1 and TRBJ1-1; D is undetermined. The CDR3 contains 13 residues. Trimming cost V 5 bases and J 5 bases, with 15 bases left between them. Germline V gives CDR1 SQVTM, CDR2 ANQGSEA. The CDR3 sequence: CSVYEGIGTEAFF. CDR3 nucleotides: TGCAGCGTTTATGAAGGGATTGGGACTGAAGCTTTCTTT.